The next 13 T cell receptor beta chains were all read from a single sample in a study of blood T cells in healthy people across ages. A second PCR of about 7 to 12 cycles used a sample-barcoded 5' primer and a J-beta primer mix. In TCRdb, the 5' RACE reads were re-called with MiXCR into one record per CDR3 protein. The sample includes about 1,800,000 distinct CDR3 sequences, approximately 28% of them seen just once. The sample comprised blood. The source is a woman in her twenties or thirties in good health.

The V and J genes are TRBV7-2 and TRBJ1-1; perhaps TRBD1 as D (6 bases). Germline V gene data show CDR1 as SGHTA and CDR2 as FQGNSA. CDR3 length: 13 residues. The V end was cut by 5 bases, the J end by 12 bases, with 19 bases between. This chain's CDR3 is CASSDGTPGSTFF. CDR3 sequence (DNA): TGTGCCAGCAGCGACGGGACACCCGGAAGCACTTTCTTT.

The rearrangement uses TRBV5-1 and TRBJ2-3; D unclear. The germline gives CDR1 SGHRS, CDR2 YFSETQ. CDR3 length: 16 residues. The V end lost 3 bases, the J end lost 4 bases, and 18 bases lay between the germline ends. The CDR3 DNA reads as TGCGCCAGCAGCTATTCCAGGTCTCCGGCGGCAGATACGCAGTATTTT. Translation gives CASSYSRSPAADTQYF.

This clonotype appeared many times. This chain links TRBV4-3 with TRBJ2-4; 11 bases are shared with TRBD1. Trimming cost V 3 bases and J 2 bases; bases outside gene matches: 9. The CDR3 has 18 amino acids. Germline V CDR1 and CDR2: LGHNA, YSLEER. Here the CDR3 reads CASSQDRGQGDTKNIQYF. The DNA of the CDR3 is TGCGCCAGCAGCCAGGACAGGGGGCAGGGCGATACCAAAAACATTCAGTACTTC.

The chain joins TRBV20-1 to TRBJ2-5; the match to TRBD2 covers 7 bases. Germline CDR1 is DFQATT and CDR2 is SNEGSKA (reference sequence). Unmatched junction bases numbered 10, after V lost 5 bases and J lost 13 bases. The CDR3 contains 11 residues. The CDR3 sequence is CSAATSEGWYF. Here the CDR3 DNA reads TGCAGTGCTGCAACTAGCGAGGGATGGTACTTC.

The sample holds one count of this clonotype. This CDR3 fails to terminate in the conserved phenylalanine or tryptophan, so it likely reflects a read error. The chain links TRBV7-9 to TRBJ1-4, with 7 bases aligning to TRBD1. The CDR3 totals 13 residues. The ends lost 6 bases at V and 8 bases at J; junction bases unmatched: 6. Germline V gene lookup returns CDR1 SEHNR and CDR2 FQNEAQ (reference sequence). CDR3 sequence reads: CASRVTGEEKLFL. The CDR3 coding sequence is TGTGCCAGCAGAGTAACAGGGGAGGAAAAACTGTTTTTG.

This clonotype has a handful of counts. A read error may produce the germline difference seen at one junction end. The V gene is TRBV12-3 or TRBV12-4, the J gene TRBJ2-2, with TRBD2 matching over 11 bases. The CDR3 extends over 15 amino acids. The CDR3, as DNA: TGTGCCAGCAGTGTAGCGGGAGGGCCGAACGGGGAGCTGTTTTTT. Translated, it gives CASSVAGGPNGELFF.

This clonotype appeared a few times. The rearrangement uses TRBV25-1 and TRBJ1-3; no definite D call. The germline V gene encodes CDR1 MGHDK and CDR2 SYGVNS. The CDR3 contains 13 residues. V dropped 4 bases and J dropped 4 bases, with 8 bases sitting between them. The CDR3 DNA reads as TGTGCCAGCAGTGTAACTCAGGGAAACACCATATATTTT. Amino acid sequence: CASSVTQGNTIYF.

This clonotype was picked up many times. CDR3 nucleotides: TGTGCCACCAGCAGTCCCTCGGCGGAGGGGTTTCGTGGCTACACCTTC. As protein: CATSSPSAEGFRGYTF. J is TRBJ1-2 and V is TRBV15; TRBD1 might be the D (5 bases). In germline, CDR1 is LNHNV, CDR2 YYDKDF (reference sequence). Trimming removed 3 bases at V and 7 bases at J, with 21 bases between. The CDR3 contains 16 residues.

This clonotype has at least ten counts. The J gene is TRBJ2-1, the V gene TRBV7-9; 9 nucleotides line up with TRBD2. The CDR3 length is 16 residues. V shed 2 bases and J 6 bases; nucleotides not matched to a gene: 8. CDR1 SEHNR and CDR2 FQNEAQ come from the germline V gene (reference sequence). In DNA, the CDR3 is TGTGCCAGCAGCTTACGCCAGCGGGGGGATTTCAATGAGCAGTTCTTC. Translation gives CASSLRQRGDFNEQFF.

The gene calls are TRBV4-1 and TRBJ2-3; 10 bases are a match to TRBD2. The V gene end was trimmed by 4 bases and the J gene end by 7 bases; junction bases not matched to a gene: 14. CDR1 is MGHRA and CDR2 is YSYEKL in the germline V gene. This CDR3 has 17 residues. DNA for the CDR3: TGCGCCAGCAGCCCGGTTTCGAGCGGGGGGGCAGCAAATACGCAGTATTTT. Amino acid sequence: CASSPVSSGGAANTQYF.

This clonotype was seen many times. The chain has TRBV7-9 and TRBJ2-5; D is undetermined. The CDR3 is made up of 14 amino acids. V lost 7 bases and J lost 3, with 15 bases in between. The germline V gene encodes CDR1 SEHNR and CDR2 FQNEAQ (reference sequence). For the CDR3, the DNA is TGTGCCAGCACTTCCGGCGCCATAAAAGAGACCCAGTACTTC. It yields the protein CASTSGAIKETQYF.

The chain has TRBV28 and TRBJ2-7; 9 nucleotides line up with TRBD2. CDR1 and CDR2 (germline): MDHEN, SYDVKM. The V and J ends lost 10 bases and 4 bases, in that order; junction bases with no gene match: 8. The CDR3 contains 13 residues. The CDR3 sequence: CANRAGGRYEQYF. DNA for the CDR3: TGTGCCAACAGGGCGGGGGGGAGATACGAGCAGTACTTC.

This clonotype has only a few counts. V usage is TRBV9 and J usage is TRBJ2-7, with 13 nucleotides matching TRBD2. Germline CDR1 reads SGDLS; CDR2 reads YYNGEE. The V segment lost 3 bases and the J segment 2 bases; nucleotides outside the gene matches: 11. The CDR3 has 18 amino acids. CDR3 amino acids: CASSEGGSGLAGPYEQYF. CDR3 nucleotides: TGTGCCAGCAGCGAGGGCGGATCGGGACTAGCGGGGCCCTACGAGCAGTACTTC. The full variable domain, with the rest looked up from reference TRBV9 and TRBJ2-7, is DSGVTQTPKHLITATGQRVTLRCSPRSGDLSVYWYQQSLDQGLQFLIQYYNGEERAKGNILERFSAQQFPDLHSELNLSSLELGDSALYFCASSEGGSGLAGPYEQYFGPGTRLTVT.